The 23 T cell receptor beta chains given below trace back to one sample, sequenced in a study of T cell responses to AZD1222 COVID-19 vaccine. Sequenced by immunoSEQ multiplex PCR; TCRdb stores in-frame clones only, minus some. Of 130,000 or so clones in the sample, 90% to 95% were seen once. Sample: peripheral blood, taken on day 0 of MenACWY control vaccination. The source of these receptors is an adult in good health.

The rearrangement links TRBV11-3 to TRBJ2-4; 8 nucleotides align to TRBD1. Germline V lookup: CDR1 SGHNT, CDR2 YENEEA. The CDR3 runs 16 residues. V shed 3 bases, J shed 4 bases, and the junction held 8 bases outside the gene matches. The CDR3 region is CASSLGGGQGKNIQYF. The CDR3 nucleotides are TGTGCCAGCAGCTTGGGGGGCGGACAGGGTAAAAACATTCAGTACTTC.

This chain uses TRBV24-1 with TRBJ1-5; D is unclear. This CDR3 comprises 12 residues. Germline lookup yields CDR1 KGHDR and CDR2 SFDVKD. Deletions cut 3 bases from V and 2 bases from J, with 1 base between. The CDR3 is CATSDGNQPQHF. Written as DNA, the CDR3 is TGTGCCACCAGTGATGGCAATCAGCCCCAGCATTTT.

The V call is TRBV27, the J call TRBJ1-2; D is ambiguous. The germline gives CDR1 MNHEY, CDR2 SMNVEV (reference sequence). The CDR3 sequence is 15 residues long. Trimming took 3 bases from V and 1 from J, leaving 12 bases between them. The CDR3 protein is CASSFSLADNYGYTF. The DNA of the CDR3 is TGTGCCAGCAGTTTCAGTTTGGCGGATAACTATGGCTACACCTTC.

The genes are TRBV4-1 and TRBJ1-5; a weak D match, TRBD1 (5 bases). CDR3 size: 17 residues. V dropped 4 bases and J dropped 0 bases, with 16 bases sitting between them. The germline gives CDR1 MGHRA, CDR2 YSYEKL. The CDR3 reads CASSPGPPRHSNQPQHF. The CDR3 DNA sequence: TGCGCCAGCAGCCCGGGACCCCCGAGACATAGCAATCAGCCCCAGCATTTT.

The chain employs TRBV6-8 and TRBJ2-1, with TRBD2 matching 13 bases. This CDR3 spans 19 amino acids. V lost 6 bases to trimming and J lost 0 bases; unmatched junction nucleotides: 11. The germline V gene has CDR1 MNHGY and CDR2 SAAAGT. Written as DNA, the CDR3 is TGTGCCAGCAGCCACGGACTAGCGGGAGCCCATAGCTCCTACAATGAGCAGTTCTTC. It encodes CASSHGLAGAHSSYNEQFF.

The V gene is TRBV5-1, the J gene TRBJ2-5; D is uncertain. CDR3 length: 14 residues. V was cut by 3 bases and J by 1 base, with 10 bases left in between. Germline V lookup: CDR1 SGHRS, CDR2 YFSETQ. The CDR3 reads CASSSTGTQETQYF. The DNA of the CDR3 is TGCGCCAGCAGCTCGACTGGTACCCAAGAGACCCAGTACTTC.

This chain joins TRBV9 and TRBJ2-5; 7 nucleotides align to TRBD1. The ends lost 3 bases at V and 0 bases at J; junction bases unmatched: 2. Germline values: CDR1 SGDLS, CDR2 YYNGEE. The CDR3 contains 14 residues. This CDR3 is CASSDGTDQETQYF. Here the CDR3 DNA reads TGTGCCAGCAGCGACGGGACAGACCAAGAGACCCAGTACTTC.

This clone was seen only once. The CDR3 nucleotides are TGTGCCAGCAGCCCCACGGTGGCGGGGTTGAGGACTGAAGCTTTCTTT. Translation: CASSPTVAGLRTEAFF. The chain combines TRBV7-9 with TRBJ1-1; no reliable D call. The CDR3 is 16 residues long. From germline, CDR1 is SEHNR and CDR2 FQNEAQ (reference sequence). Trimming left V 5 bases short and J 5 bases short, with 21 bases between.

CDR3 residues: CASRAENQPQHF. The DNA of the CDR3 is TGTGCCAGCAGGGCTGAGAATCAGCCCCAGCATTTT. The gene calls are TRBV6-5 and TRBJ1-5; D gene unclear. The CDR3 is made up of 12 amino acids. Looked up from germline, CDR1 is MNHEY and CDR2 is SVGAGI. Between the trimmed V and J ends, which lost 6 bases and 4 bases, there was a span of 7 bases.

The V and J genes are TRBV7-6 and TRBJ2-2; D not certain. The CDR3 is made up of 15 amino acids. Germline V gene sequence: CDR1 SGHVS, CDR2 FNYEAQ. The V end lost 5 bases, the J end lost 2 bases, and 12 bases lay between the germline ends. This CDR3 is CASSTVRTNTGELFF. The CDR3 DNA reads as TGTGCCAGCAGCACCGTACGGACCAACACCGGGGAGCTGTTTTTT.

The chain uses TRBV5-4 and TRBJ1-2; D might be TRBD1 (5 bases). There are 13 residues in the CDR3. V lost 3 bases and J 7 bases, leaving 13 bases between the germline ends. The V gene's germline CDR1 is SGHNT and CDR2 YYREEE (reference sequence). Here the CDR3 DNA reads TGTGCCAGCAGCTCAACACAGGAGTCTGGCTACACCTTC. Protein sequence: CASSSTQESGYTF. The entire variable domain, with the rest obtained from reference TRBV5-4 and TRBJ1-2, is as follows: ETGVTQSPTHLIKTRGQQVTLRCSSQSGHNTVSWYQQALGQGPQFIFQYYREEENGRGNFPPRFSGLQFPNYSSELNVNALELDDSALYLCASSSTQESGYTFGSGTRLTVV.

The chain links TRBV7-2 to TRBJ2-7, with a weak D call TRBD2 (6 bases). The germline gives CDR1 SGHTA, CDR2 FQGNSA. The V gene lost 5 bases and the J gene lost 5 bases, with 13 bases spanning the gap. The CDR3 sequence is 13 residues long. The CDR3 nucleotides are TGTGCCAGCAGCCCGGTACCGGGGGACGAGCAGTACTTC. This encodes CASSPVPGDEQYF.

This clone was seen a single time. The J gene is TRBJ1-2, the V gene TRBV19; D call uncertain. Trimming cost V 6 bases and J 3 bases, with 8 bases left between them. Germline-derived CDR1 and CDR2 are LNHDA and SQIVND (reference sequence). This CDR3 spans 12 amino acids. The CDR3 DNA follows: TGTGCCAGTAGCCCTCTGGACTATGGCTACACCTTC. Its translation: CASSPLDYGYTF.

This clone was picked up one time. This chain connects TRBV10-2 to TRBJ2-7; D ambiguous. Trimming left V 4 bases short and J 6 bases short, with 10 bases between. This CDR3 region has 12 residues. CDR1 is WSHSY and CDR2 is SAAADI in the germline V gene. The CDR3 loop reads CASSVSTAEQYF. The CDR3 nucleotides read TGCGCCAGCAGTGTCAGTACAGCCGAGCAGTACTTC.

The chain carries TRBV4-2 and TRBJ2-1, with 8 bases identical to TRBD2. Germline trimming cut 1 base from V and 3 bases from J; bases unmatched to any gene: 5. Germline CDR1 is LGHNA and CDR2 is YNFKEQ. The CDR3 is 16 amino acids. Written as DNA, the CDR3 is TGTGCCAGCAGCCAAGGACCCGGGACTAGCTACAATGAGCAGTTCTTC. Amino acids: CASSQGPGTSYNEQFF.

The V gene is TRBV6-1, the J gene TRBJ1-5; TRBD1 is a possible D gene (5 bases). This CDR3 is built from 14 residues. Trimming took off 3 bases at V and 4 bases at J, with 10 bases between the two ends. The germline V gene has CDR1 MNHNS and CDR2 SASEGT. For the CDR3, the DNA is TGTGCCAGCAGTGAGTCCGGACATAATCAGCCCCAGCATTTT. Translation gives CASSESGHNQPQHF.

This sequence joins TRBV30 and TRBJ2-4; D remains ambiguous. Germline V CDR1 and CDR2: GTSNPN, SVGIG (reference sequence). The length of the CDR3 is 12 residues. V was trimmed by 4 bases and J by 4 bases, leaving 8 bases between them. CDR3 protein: CAWTGVKNIQYF. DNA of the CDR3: TGTGCCTGGACAGGTGTAAAAAACATTCAGTACTTC. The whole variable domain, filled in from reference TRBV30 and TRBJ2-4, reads SQTIHQWPATLVQPVGSPLSLECTVEGTSNPNLYWYRQAAGRGLQLLFYSVGIGQISSEVPQNLSASRPQDRQFILSSKKLLLSDSGFYLCAWTGVKNIQYFGAGTRLSVL.

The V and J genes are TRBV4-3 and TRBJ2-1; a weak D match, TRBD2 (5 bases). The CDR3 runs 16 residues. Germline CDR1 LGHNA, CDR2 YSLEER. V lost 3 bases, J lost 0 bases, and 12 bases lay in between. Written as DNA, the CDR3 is TGCGCCAGCAGCCACTCTGCGGGTGGCTCCTACAATGAGCAGTTCTTC. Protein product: CASSHSAGGSYNEQFF.

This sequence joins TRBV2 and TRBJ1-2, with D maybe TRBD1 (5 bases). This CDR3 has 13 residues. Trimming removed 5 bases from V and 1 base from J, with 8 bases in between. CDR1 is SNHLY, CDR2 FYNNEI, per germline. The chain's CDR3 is CASSQGSNYGYTF. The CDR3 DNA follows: TGTGCCAGCAGTCAGGGAAGTAACTATGGCTACACCTTC.

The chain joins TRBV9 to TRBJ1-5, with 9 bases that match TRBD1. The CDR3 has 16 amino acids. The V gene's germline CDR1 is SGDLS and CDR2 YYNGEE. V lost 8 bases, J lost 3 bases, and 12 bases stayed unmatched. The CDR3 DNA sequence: TGTGCCAGGCCTAAACAGGGGGCGATCCCCAATCAGCCCCAGCATTTT. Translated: CARPKQGAIPNQPQHF.

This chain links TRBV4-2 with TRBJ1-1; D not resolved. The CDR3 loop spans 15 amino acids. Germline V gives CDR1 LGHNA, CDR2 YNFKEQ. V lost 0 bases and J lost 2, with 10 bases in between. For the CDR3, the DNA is TGTGCCAGCAGCCAAGACCGGACTCGTAACACTGAAGCTTTCTTT. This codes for CASSQDRTRNTEAFF.

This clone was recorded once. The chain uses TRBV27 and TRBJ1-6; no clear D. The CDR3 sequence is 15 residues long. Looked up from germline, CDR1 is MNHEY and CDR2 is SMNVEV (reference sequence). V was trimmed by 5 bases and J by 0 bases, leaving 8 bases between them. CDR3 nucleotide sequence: TGTGCCAGCAGTGGGAGGGACTCCTATAATTCACCCCTCCACTTT. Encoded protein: CASSGRDSYNSPLHF.

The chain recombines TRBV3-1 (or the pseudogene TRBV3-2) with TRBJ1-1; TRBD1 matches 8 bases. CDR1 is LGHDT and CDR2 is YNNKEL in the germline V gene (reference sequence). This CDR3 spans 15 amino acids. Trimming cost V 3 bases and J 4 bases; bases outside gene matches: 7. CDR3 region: CASSHLDRGGTEAFF. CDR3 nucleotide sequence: TGTGCCAGCAGCCATCTTGACAGGGGTGGCACTGAAGCTTTCTTT.